Below, 21 T cell receptor beta chains from the same sample are listed, as sequenced in a study of tumour-infiltrating T cells in Burkitt lymphoma. Profiled with immunoSEQ multiplex PCR; TCRdb holds only in-frame clones, not every one. The sample yields roughly 7,100 clones, roughly 15% seen once. The sequencing sample was made of tumor tissue. These receptors were collected from a human donor with diffuse large B-cell lymphoma.

This clone was picked up a small number of times. The chain is built from TRBV19 and TRBJ2-7; the D gene is possibly TRBD2 (5 bases). The CDR3 contains 13 residues. Germline values: CDR1 LNHDA, CDR2 SQIVND (reference sequence). Trimming shortened V by 5 bases and J by 6 bases, and 14 bases separated the two germline ends. The CDR3 nucleotides read TGTGCCAGTAGTCCCCTGGCGGGTGGCGAGCAGTACTTC. Translating gives CASSPLAGGEQYF.

The rearrangement uses TRBV4-2 and TRBJ2-3; 8 bases align to TRBD2. J lost 3 bases, V lost 10 bases, and 12 bases had no gene match. Germline V gene data show CDR1 as LGHNA and CDR2 as YNFKEQ. The CDR3 runs to 15 residues. In DNA, the CDR3 is TGTGCCACCCTTGCCGGGGGGGGAGGTACAGATACGCAGTATTTT. Protein: CATLAGGGGTDTQYF.

Only a few counts were recorded for this clone. This chain joins TRBV11-3 and TRBJ2-6, with D unresolved. V dropped 0 bases and J dropped 4 bases, with 1 base sitting between them. Germline loops: CDR1 SGHNT, CDR2 YENEEA. The CDR3 runs 13 residues. CDR3 loop: CASSLEGANVLTF. Written as DNA, the CDR3 is TGTGCCAGCAGCTTAGAAGGGGCCAACGTCCTGACTTTC.

This clone occurred a few times. This sequence joins TRBV14 and TRBJ1-1; D uncertain. Between the trimmed V and J ends, which lost 1 base and 7 bases, there was a span of 10 bases. Germline CDR1 and CDR2: SGHDN and FVKESK. The CDR3 sequence is 13 residues long. The CDR3 sequence is CASSQAVKVEAFF. The CDR3 region has the DNA TGTGCCAGCAGCCAAGCCGTTAAGGTTGAAGCTTTCTTT.

This clone was found a few times. The rearrangement joins TRBV29-1 to TRBJ1-2; D is ambiguous. Deletions cut 2 bases from V and 4 bases from J, with 14 bases between. The germline V gene has CDR1 SQVTM and CDR2 ANQGSEA. The CDR3 is made up of 14 amino acids. The CDR3 nucleotides are TGCAGCGTTGAACAAAGTGGCGGAGTCTATGGCTACACCTTC. This gives the protein CSVEQSGGVYGYTF.

This sequence joins TRBV29-1 and TRBJ2-7, with 7 positions matching TRBD1. This CDR3 has 13 residues. Looked up from germline, CDR1 is SQVTM and CDR2 is ANQGSEA. J was trimmed by 4 bases and V by 4 bases; bases with no gene match: 7. In nucleotides, the CDR3 is TGCAGCGTTGCCCCCGGGACAGAGTACGAGCAGTACTTC. It specifies CSVAPGTEYEQYF.

This clone was counted only a few times. The chain is built from TRBV5-1 and TRBJ2-3; D gene unclear. The CDR3 length is 13 residues. Germline CDR1 and CDR2: SGHRS and YFSETQ. V lost 0 bases and J lost 4, with 6 bases in between. The DNA for the CDR3 is TGCGCCAGCAGCTTGGGGGCCCCAGATACGCAGTATTTT. It yields the protein CASSLGAPDTQYF.

The chain couples TRBV7-9 to TRBJ2-3; D might be TRBD1 or TRBD2, each matching 6 bases. The germline V and J ends were trimmed by 5 bases and 6 bases, with 12 bases remaining between them. The length of the CDR3 is 13 residues. The germline CDR1 and CDR2 sequences are SEHNR and FQNEAQ (reference sequence). This CDR3 reads CASSIEGGDTQYF. CDR3 sequence (DNA): TGTGCCAGCAGCATAGAGGGGGGCGATACGCAGTATTTT.

The CDR3 bases are TGTGCCAGCTCACCAAACTACGAGCAGTACTTC. Translation gives CASSPNYEQYF. The V call is TRBV18, the J call TRBJ2-7; D is unclear. The CDR3 sequence is 11 residues long. V was cut by 2 bases and J by 3 bases, with 2 bases left in between. Germline CDR1 and CDR2: KGHSH and LQKENI.

V and J are TRBV29-1 and TRBJ1-4, with D possibly being TRBD1 (6 bases). The germline CDR1 and CDR2 sequences are SQVTM and ANQGSEA. V was pared by 4 bases and J by 7 bases, with 13 bases between. This CDR3 is built from 13 residues. CDR3 sequence (DNA): TGCAGCGTTGCCCCAGGGGTATCTGAAAAACTGTTTTTT. Its protein product is CSVAPGVSEKLFF.

This clone was recorded a few times. The chain recombines TRBV30 with TRBJ1-5; D uncertain. This CDR3 spans 14 amino acids. CDR1 and CDR2 (germline): GTSNPN, SVGIG (reference sequence). Trimming took off 5 bases at V and 4 bases at J, with 15 bases between the two ends. CDR3 sequence reads: CAWGRSSVNQPQHF. The CDR3 DNA is TGTGCCTGGGGACGGTCCAGCGTTAATCAGCCCCAGCATTTT.

This clone was seen only a few times. V and J are TRBV6-6 and TRBJ2-7; 11 bases align to TRBD2. The CDR3 length is 14 residues. J was trimmed by 3 bases and V by 6 bases; bases with no gene match: 4. CDR1 is MNHNY, CDR2 SVGAGI, per germline (reference sequence). The CDR3 DNA reads as TGTGCCAGCAGCCAAGGGACTAGCGGCTACGAGCAGTACTTC. This sequence encodes CASSQGTSGYEQYF.

CDR3: CASSSQGSGGDTQYF. The CDR3 region has the DNA TGTGCCAGCAGCTCCCAGGGCAGCGGGGGGGATACGCAGTATTTT. J is TRBJ2-3 and V is TRBV7-3, with 9 positions matching TRBD2. The CDR3 totals 15 residues. After removal of 4 bases from V and 6 bases from J, the junction contained 8 bases not matched to a gene. CDR1 and CDR2 from the germline V gene are SGHTA and FQGTGA.

The chain recombines TRBV4-2 with TRBJ2-2; a possible D gene is TRBD2 (6 bases). Germline CDR1 is LGHNA and CDR2 is YNFKEQ. Trimming took off 6 bases at V and 1 base at J, with 24 bases between the two ends. CDR3 length: 19 residues. The DNA for the CDR3 is TGTGCCAGCAGTCGAGCCGGGGGAGACGGGACGGGGAACACCGGGGAGCTGTTTTTT. The encoded protein is CASSRAGGDGTGNTGELFF.

This clone was counted only a few times. The chain combines TRBV27 with TRBJ2-5; D unclear. The V gene lost 2 bases and the J gene lost 2 bases, with 6 bases spanning the gap. The CDR3 extends over 13 amino acids. From germline, CDR1 is MNHEY and CDR2 SMNVEV (reference sequence). CDR3 coding DNA: TGTGCCAGCAGTTTAGTCGCACAAGAGACCCAGTACTTC. Protein product: CASSLVAQETQYF.

A few counts support this clone. The J gene is TRBJ2-3, the V gene TRBV7-2; D may be TRBD2 (6 bases). V shed 5 bases and J shed 0 bases, with 15 bases lying between them. The CDR3 extends over 16 amino acids. The germline CDR1 and CDR2 sequences are SGHTA and FQGNSA. Here the CDR3 DNA reads TGTGCCAGCAGCGGCGGGACTGGTACTAGCACAGATACGCAGTATTTT. The encoded protein is CASSGGTGTSTDTQYF.

This clone has more than one count but fewer than ten. This chain links TRBV16 with TRBJ1-5, with D possibly matching TRBD1 (5 bases). The CDR3 runs 14 residues. CDR1 and CDR2 from the germline V gene are KGHSY and FQNENV. With 0 bases removed from V and 7 bases from J, the gap between germline ends came to 10 bases. This CDR3 reads CASSQSGGEQPQHF. For the CDR3, the DNA is TGTGCCAGCAGCCAATCTGGGGGGGAACAGCCCCAGCATTTT.

This sequence joins TRBV27 and TRBJ2-3; D may correspond to TRBD1 or TRBD2 (5 bases each). CDR1 and CDR2 from the germline V gene are MNHEY and SMNVEV (reference sequence). V dropped 3 bases and J dropped 2 bases, with 9 bases sitting between them. The CDR3 contains 14 residues. The CDR3 is CASSLRGYTDTQYF. The CDR3 region has the DNA TGTGCCAGCAGTTTGAGGGGATACACAGATACGCAGTATTTT.

This clone was found a few times. The chain uses TRBV7-8 and TRBJ2-5; the D gene is possibly TRBD1 (5 bases). Germline V gene sequence: CDR1 SGHVS, CDR2 FQNEAQ. The CDR3 is 15 residues long. The V and J ends lost 7 bases and 3 bases respectively, with 18 bases between them. This chain's CDR3 is CASTYWGPREETQYF. CDR3 coding DNA: TGTGCCAGCACTTATTGGGGCCCTAGGGAAGAGACCCAGTACTTC.

This clone has more than one count but fewer than ten. The CDR3 nucleotides are TGCGCCAGCAGCCCATTCCGTCCAGGACTAGCGGCCTACGAGCAGTACTTC. This encodes CASSPFRPGLAAYEQYF. This chain uses TRBV5-1 with TRBJ2-7; TRBD2 matches at 10 bases. With 4 bases clipped from V and 2 bases from J, the junction kept 12 bases outside the gene matches. The CDR3 loop spans 17 amino acids. Per the germline V gene, CDR1 is SGHRS and CDR2 is YFSETQ.

CDR3 amino acids: CASSLTSGGYEQYF. The CDR3, as DNA: TGTGCCAGCAGCCTGACTAGCGGGGGCTACGAGCAGTACTTC. The gene calls are TRBV11-1 and TRBJ2-7; TRBD2 aligns across 12 bases. CDR3 length equals 14 residues. Germline lookup yields CDR1 SGHAT and CDR2 FQDESV (reference sequence). V was pared by 5 bases and J by 3 bases, with 2 bases of the junction left unmatched.